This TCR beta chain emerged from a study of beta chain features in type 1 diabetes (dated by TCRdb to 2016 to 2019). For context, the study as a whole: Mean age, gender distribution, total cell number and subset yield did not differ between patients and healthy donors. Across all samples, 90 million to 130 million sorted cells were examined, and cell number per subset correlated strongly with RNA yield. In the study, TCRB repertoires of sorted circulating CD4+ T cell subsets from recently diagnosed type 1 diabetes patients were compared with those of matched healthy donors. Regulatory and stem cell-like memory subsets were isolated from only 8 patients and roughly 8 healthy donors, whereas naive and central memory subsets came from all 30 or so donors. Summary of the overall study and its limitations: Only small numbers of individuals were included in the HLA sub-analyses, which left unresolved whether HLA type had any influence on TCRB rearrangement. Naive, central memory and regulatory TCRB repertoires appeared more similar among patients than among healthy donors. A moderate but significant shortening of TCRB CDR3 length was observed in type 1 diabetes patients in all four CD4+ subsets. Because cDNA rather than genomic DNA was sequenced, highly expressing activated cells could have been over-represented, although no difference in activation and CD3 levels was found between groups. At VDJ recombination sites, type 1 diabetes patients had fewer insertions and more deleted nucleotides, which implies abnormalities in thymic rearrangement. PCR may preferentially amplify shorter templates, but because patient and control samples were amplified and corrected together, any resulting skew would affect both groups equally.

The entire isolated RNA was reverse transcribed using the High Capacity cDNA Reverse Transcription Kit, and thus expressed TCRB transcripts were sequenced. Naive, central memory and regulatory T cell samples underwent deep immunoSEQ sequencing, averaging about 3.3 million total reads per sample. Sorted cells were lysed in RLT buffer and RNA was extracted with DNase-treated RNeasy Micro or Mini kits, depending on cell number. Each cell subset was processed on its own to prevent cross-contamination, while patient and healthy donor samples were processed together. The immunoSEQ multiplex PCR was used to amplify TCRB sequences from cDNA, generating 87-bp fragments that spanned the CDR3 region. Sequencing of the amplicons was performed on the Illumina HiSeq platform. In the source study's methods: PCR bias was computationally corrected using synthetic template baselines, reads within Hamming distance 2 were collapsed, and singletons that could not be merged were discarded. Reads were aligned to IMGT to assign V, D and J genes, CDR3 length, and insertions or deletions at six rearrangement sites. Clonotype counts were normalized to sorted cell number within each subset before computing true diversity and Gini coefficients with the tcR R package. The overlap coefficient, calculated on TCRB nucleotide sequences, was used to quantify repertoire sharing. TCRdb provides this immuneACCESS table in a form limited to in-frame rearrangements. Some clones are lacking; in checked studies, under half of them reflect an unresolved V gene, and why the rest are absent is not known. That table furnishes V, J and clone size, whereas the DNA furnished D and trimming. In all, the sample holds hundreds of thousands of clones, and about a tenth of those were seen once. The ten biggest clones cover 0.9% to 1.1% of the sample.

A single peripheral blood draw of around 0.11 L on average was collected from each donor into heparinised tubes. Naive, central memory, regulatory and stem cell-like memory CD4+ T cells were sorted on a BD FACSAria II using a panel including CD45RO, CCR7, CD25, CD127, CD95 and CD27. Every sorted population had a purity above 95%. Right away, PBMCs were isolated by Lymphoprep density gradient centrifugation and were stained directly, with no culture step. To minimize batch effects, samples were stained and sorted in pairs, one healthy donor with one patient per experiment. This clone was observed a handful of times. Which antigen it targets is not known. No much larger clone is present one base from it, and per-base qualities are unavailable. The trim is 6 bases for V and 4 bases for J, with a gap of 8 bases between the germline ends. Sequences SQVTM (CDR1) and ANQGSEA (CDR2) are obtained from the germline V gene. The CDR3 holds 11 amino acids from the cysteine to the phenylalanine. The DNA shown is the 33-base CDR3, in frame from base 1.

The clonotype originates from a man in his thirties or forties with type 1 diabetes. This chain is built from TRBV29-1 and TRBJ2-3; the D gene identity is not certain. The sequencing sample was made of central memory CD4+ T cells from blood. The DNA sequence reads TGCAGCGTGGAATACCCAGATACGCAGTATTTT. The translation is CSVEYPDTQYF.